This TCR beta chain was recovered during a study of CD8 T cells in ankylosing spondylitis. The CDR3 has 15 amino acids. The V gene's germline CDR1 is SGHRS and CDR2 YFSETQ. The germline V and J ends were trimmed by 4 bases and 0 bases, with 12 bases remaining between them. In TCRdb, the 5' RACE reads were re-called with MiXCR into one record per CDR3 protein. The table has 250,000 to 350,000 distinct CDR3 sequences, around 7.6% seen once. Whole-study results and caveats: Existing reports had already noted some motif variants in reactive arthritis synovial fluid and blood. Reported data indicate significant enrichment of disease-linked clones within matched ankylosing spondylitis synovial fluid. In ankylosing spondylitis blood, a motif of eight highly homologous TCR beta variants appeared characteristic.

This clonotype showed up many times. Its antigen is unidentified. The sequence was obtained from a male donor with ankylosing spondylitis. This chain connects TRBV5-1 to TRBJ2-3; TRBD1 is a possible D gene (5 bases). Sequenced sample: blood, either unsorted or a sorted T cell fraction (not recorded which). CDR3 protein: CASSPDNPSTDTQYF. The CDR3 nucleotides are TGCGCCAGCAGCCCGGACAACCCTAGCACAGATACGCAGTATTTT.